This T cell receptor (beta chain) was retrieved from a study of human CD8 memory T cell subsets. Healthy donor buffy coats were the source of the PBMC. Duplicate vials of some 140,000 sorted CD8+ T cells per subset supplied the RNA. Study-level points and caveats: Stem-like memory T cells and precursor exhausted T cells both came out with similarly high diversity, but effector memory cells did not.

Researchers made TCR beta libraries via UMI-labeled 5' RACE. TCRdb reanalyzed the 5' RACE reads, giving one entry per CDR3 protein sequence and no DNA. Its listing shows roughly 3,700 distinct CDR3 sequences. The germline V gene encodes CDR1 SGHDN and CDR2 FVKESK. The CDR3 runs 13 residues. On this clonotype itself: Its antigen is unknown.

The sample consisted of CD8+ effector memory T cells (TEM) sorted from PBMCs. Subset reported: effector memory CD8 T cells, CCR7- CD45RO+ CD95+. The receptor was derived from a human donor in good health. The rearrangement links TRBV14 to TRBJ2-1. The CDR3: CASSQDPGIEQFF.